These T cell receptor beta chains were read from a single sample in a study of neurological immune-mediated disorders. Each CDR3 protein is one row after TCRdb ran MiXCR on the 5' RACE reads. The sample lists approximately 50,000 distinct CDR3 sequences; 10% were seen once. Sequencing input: PBMCs. The receptor set was obtained from a man in his 70s with HTLV-1-associated myelopathy (HAM/TSP). Each CDR3 is given with its conserved first and last residue. Each record gives: J gene, V gene, clone size, D gene, CDR3 protein, CDR3 DNA. A D gene is named only where the DNA matches it firmly. Size values are once, few and many counts, or a class for expanded clones, and some rows have none.

TRBJ2-7	TRBV20-1	many	TRBD1	CSADRQGWIYEQYF	TGCAGTGCAGATAGACAGGGCTGGATTTACGAGCAGTACTTC
TRBJ2-1	TRBV5-6	many	.	CASSPLGGGGQFF	TGTGCCAGCAGCCCTTTGGGTGGGGGCGGCCAGTTCTTC
TRBJ1-2	TRBV5-1	many	.	CASSLGTLSNYGYTF	TGCGCCAGCAGCTTGGGGACACTCAGTAACTATGGCTACACCTTC
TRBJ2-2	TRBV20-1	many	.	CSARVDGLTGELFF	TGCAGTGCTAGAGTAGACGGACTCACCGGGGAGCTGTTTTTT
TRBJ2-1	TRBV6-2/TRBV6-3	many	.	CASSEQGRGEQFF	TGTGCCAGCAGCGAACAGGGGAGGGGTGAGCAGTTCTTC
TRBJ1-1	TRBV11-1	many	TRBD1	CASSPPGQGTTEAFF	TGTGCCAGCAGCCCCCCGGGACAGGGCACCACTGAAGCTTTCTTT
TRBJ2-1	TRBV18	many	.	CASRDGTQHNEQFF	TGTGCCAGTCGGGACGGGACTCAACACAATGAGCAGTTCTTC
TRBJ2-1	TRBV6-5	.	TRBD2	CASRSAGGGNNEQFF	TGTGCCAGCAGGTCCGCGGGAGGTGGAAACAATGAGCAGTTCTTC
TRBJ2-7	TRBV5-1	medium-sized	.	CASSDRSYEQYF	TGCGCCAGCAGCGACAGAAGCTACGAGCAGTACTTC
TRBJ2-4	TRBV20-1	many	.	CSARDRVIQYF	TGCAGTGCTAGAGATCGCGTGATTCAGTACTTC
TRBJ1-5	TRBV6-6	many	TRBD1	CASRPRGESNQPQHF	TGTGCCAGCAGACCCAGGGGGGAGAGCAATCAGCCCCAGCATTTT
TRBJ2-1	TRBV6-2/TRBV6-3	many	.	CASETIDGAGSYNEQFF	TGTGCCAGCGAAACCATCGACGGGGCGGGCTCCTACAATGAGCAGTTCTTC
TRBJ2-7	TRBV6-1	.	.	CASQQYYEQYF	TGTGCCAGCCAACAGTACTACGAGCAGTACTTC
TRBJ2-7	TRBV10-3	few	TRBD1	CAISEGTGVYEQYF	TGTGCCATCTCGGAGGGGACAGGGGTGTACGAGCAGTACTTC
TRBJ1-1	TRBV7-9	many	.	CASSPRTDSEAFF	TGTGCCAGCAGCCCACGGACAGACAGTGAAGCTTTCTTT
TRBJ2-1	TRBV4-3	many	.	CASSQDLRDRGRLF	TGCGCCAGCAGCCAAGACCTCAGGGATAGGGGACGGCTCTTC
TRBJ1-1	TRBV5-1	many	.	CASSSFRGNTEAFF	TGCGCCAGCAGCTCCTTCAGGGGGAACACTGAAGCTTTCTTT
TRBJ1-2	TRBV5-1	many	.	CASSLDAAAGYGYTF	TGCGCCAGCAGCTTGGACGCAGCCGCTGGCTATGGCTACACCTTC
TRBJ1-2	TRBV7-2	many	TRBD1	CASSSSGTGWDGYTF	TGTGCCAGCAGCTCCTCCGGGACAGGGTGGGATGGCTACACCTTC
TRBJ1-5	TRBV27	many	.	CASSQTGQPQAPQHF	TGTGCCAGCAGCCAAACCGGACAGCCCCAGGCGCCCCAGCATTTT
TRBJ2-2	TRBV7-8	many	.	CASSARDFNTGELFF	TGTGCCAGCAGCGCCCGGGACTTTAACACCGGGGAGCTGTTTTTT
TRBJ2-1	TRBV28	many	.	CASSSTFREQFF	TGTGCCAGCAGCTCTACCTTTCGTGAGCAGTTCTTC
TRBJ2-5	TRBV12-5	many	TRBD1	CASARSGTGDQETQYF	TGTGCTAGTGCCCGGTCCGGGACAGGGGATCAAGAGACCCAGTACTTC
TRBJ1-6	TRBV6-1	many	.	CASIGTPRSNSPLHF	TGTGCCAGCATCGGTACCCCAAGGTCGAATTCACCCCTCCACTTT
TRBJ2-1	TRBV10-3	.	TRBD1	CAISSGTGVVKEQFF	TGTGCCATCAGTTCCGGGACAGGGGTAGTGAAGGAGCAGTTCTTC
TRBJ2-1	TRBV7-3	.	.	CASSSEPTWGNEQFF	TGTGCCAGCAGCTCAGAACCTACATGGGGCAATGAGCAGTTCTTC
TRBJ2-3	TRBV6-2/TRBV6-3	many	TRBD2	CASRLLAGEGDTQYF	TGTGCCAGCAGACTTCTAGCGGGAGAAGGGGATACGCAGTATTTT
TRBJ2-7	TRBV6-5	many	.	CASSYSAGYEQYF	TGTGCCAGCAGTTACTCGGCCGGTTACGAGCAGTACTTC
TRBJ2-7	TRBV6-2/TRBV6-3	many	TRBD2	CASKSAGGGSYEQYF	TGTGCCAGCAAATCTGCGGGAGGAGGCTCCTACGAGCAGTACTTC
TRBJ1-6	TRBV5-6	.	.	CASSLGAQGNSPLHF	TGTGCCAGCAGCTTGGGGGCACAAGGCAATTCACCCCTCCACTTT
TRBJ2-4	TRBV7-2	many	TRBD1	CASSLQGVKNIQYF	TGTGCCAGCAGCCTTCAGGGGGTCAAAAACATTCAGTACTTC
TRBJ2-7	TRBV18	few	TRBD1	CASSPRGQSYEQYF	TGTGCCAGCTCACCCCGGGGACAGTCCTACGAGCAGTACTTC
TRBJ2-2	TRBV2	many	TRBD2	CASRGGRQLTGELFF	TGTGCCAGCAGGGGAGGGAGACAACTTACCGGGGAGCTGTTTTTT
TRBJ2-7	TRBV29-1	.	TRBD1	CSGVPGQTYEQYF	TGCAGCGGTGTACCGGGACAGACCTACGAGCAGTACTTC
TRBJ2-2	TRBV6-5	many	.	CASSPYRGGGFTGELFF	TGTGCCAGCAGTCCTTATAGGGGGGGGGGTTTCACCGGGGAGCTGTTTTTT
TRBJ1-6	TRBV20-1	many	.	CSARDGDRPLHF	TGCAGTGCTAGGGACGGAGATAGGCCCCTCCACTTT
TRBJ1-1	TRBV28	many	TRBD1	CASSLGQGRMNTEAFF	TGTGCCAGCAGTCTAGGACAGGGGCGGATGAACACTGAAGCTTTCTTT
TRBJ2-3	TRBV6-5	many	TRBD2	CASRDTLAGSTDTQYF	TGTGCCAGCAGGGACACGCTAGCGGGATCTACAGATACGCAGTATTTT
TRBJ1-2	TRBV29-1	many	.	CSDYAPYGYTF	TGCAGCGATTACGCCCCCTATGGCTACACCTTC
TRBJ1-1	TRBV27	many	.	CATSPVWNTEAFF	TGTGCCACATCCCCGGTATGGAACACTGAAGCTTTCTTT
TRBJ2-2	TRBV11-3	many	.	CASSSNPAGTGELFF	TGTGCCAGCAGCTCCAACCCAGCGGGCACCGGGGAGCTGTTTTTT
TRBJ2-1	TRBV2	many	.	CASSEVRGSGEQFF	TGTGCCAGCAGTGAAGTTCGGGGTTCAGGAGAGCAGTTCTTC
TRBJ1-2	TRBV15	.	.	CATSREGGGNYCYTF	TGTGCCACCAGCAGAGAAGGCGGGGGCAACTATTGCTACACCTTC
TRBJ2-1	TRBV6-2/TRBV6-3	many	TRBD1	CASTKTGYPHNEQFF	TGTGCCAGCACCAAGACAGGGTATCCCCACAATGAGCAGTTCTTC
TRBJ2-7	TRBV3-1	many	.	CASSDPPAGREQYF	TGTGCCAGCAGCGACCCCCCCGCGGGCCGCGAGCAGTACTTC
TRBJ2-1	TRBV7-2	many	TRBD1	CASSARQGAYGEQFF	TGTGCCAGCAGCGCTCGCCAGGGGGCCTATGGTGAGCAGTTCTTC
TRBJ2-3	TRBV5-1	many	TRBD2	CASNPSGTSTDTQYF	TGCGCCAGCAACCCTAGCGGGACTAGCACAGATACGCAGTATTTT
TRBJ2-7	TRBV20-1	many	.	CSARDGAGVSYEQYF	TGCAGTGCTAGAGATGGGGCCGGGGTCTCCTACGAGCAGTACTTC
TRBJ1-5	TRBV20-1	many	TRBD1	CSAPIDRDNGPQHF	TGCAGTGCCCCCATCGACAGGGATAATGGGCCCCAGCATTTT
TRBJ2-2	TRBV28	many	.	CASSLSRGYTGELFF	TGTGCCAGCAGTTTATCGCGGGGATACACCGGGGAGCTGTTTTTT
TRBJ2-7	TRBV11-1	few	TRBD2	CASGPREILSEQYF	TGTGCCAGCGGACCGCGGGAGATACTCTCCGAGCAGTACTTC
TRBJ2-3	TRBV20-1	many	TRBD2	CSASISGTADTQYF	TGCAGTGCTAGTATTAGCGGGACGGCGGATACGCAGTATTTT
TRBJ1-6	TRBV5-1	.	.	CASSLDAGYNSPLHF	TGCGCCAGCAGCTTGGATGCGGGTTATAATTCACCCCTCCACTTT
TRBJ2-3	TRBV7-9	many	.	CASSPSGGADTQYF	TGTGCCAGCAGCCCTTCCGGGGGAGCAGATACGCAGTATTTT
TRBJ2-1	TRBV6-4	many	.	CASSSEGGDNEQFF	TGTGCCAGCAGCTCCGAAGGGGGTGACAATGAGCAGTTCTTC
TRBJ1-6	TRBV28	many	.	CASETRGNSPLHF	TGTGCCAGCGAAACTAGGGGGAATTCACCCCTCCACTTT
TRBJ2-2	TRBV28	many	.	CASLEGLRNTGELFF	TGTGCCAGCCTGGAGGGGCTTCGGAACACCGGGGAGCTGTTTTTT